The 9 T cell receptor beta chains reported below all come from one sample, sequenced in a study of CD8 T cells in Susac syndrome. RNA amounts of roughly 0.45 to 1 ug underwent reverse transcription with random hexamers. TCRdb reprocessed the immunoSEQ multiplex PCR reads via MiXCR and lists one record per CDR3 protein. The sample shows some 160,000 distinct CDR3 sequences, around 95% of them seen only once. The source material was CD4+ T cells from PBMCs. The receptors stem from a human donor with Susac syndrome.

The chain links TRBV29-1 to TRBJ1-1; D is undetermined. Trimming took 7 bases from V and 6 from J, leaving 15 bases between them. CDR1 and CDR2 (germline): SQVTM, ANQGSEA. This CDR3 is 12 amino acids long. This chain's CDR3 is CSAAAEWSEAFF. Written as DNA, the CDR3 is TGCAGCGCCGCGGCGGAGTGGTCTGAAGCTTTCTTT.

V gene TRBV12-3 or TRBV12-4 combines with J gene TRBJ1-2, with TRBD1 as a possible D gene (6 bases). The CDR3 loop spans 15 amino acids. V was shortened by 2 bases and J by 7 bases, with 17 bases between the two germline ends. CDR3 sequence: CASSLSGGAKGGYTF. The CDR3 DNA sequence: TGTGCCAGCAGTTTAAGTGGGGGCGCAAAAGGTGGCTACACCTTC.

The chain uses TRBV24-1 and TRBJ2-1; TRBD2 might be the D (6 bases). The germline gives CDR1 KGHDR, CDR2 SFDVKD. V dropped 7 bases and J dropped 6 bases, with 12 bases sitting between them. This CDR3 spans 13 amino acids. Written as DNA, the CDR3 is TGTGCCACCAGGGGAGGTTTCTCCAATGAGCAGTTCTTC. It translates to CATRGGFSNEQFF.

The gene calls are TRBV4-1 and TRBJ1-2, with a possible D match to TRBD1 (6 bases). The V and J ends lost 0 bases and 0 bases respectively, with 11 bases between them. CDR1 and CDR2 (germline): MGHRA, YSYEKL. This CDR3 contains 16 residues. The DNA for the CDR3 is TGCGCCAGCAGCCAAGAAGGACAGCGAGCTAACTATGGCTACACCTTC. As protein: CASSQEGQRANYGYTF.

The chain recombines TRBV29-1 with TRBJ1-1; tentatively, D is TRBD1 (5 bases). The germline V gene has CDR1 SQVTM and CDR2 ANQGSEA. There are 15 residues in the CDR3. The V gene lost 1 base and the J gene lost 3 bases, with 15 bases spanning the gap. The CDR3 DNA is TGCAGCGTTGAAGCCAGAAGGCGGGGCTACACTGAAGCTTTCTTT. This sequence encodes CSVEARRRGYTEAFF.

The J gene is TRBJ2-7, the V gene TRBV20-1, with D perhaps matching TRBD2 (6 bases). The CDR3 loop spans 13 amino acids. Trimming removed 6 bases at V and 3 bases at J, with 15 bases between. The V gene's germline CDR1 is DFQATT and CDR2 SNEGSKA (reference sequence). CDR3 sequence reads: CSAVRDLHYEQYF. The CDR3 DNA sequence: TGCAGTGCCGTACGGGACTTACACTACGAGCAGTACTTC.

The CDR3 here is CASKPLDFTSYEQYF. CDR3 bases: TGTGCCAGCAAACCCCTGGACTTCACATCCTACGAGCAGTACTTC. The gene calls are TRBV6-1 and TRBJ2-7; maybe TRBD2 (5 bases). The V end lost 7 bases, the J end lost 1 base, and 17 bases lay between the germline ends. This CDR3 comprises 15 residues. From germline, CDR1 is MNHNS and CDR2 SASEGT.

This clonotype was seen just once. This chain joins TRBV12-3 or TRBV12-4 and TRBJ1-2, with TRBD1 as a possible D gene (6 bases). CDR3 size: 16 residues. V shed 2 bases and J shed 0 bases, with 13 bases lying between them. The chain's CDR3 is CASSLPRGSANYGYTF. CDR3 nucleotide sequence: TGTGCCAGCAGTTTACCGAGGGGGTCGGCTAACTATGGCTACACCTTC.

The gene calls are TRBV25-1 and TRBJ1-2; D unclear. Germline lookup yields CDR1 MGHDK and CDR2 SYGVNS. This CDR3 has 15 amino acids. The V and J ends lost 5 bases and 5 bases respectively, with 18 bases between them. The CDR3 bases are TGTGCCAGCAGTTCCCCAGAACCGCCCCCTTATGGCTACACCTTC. Translation: CASSSPEPPPYGYTF.